This record covers a single TCR beta chain. Germline CDR1 is SNHLY and CDR2 is FYNNEI. The V gene lost 3 bases and the J gene lost 0 bases, with 12 bases spanning the gap. There are 16 residues in the CDR3. Clones were read by immunoSEQ multiplex PCR, and TCRdb kept only the in-frame ones, dropping some. The data contain tens of thousands of clones, approximately 83% of them singletons. People whose metastatic non-small-cell lung cancer was chemo-refractory got focal radiation along with CTLA-4 blockade by ipilimumab. The record originates from a study of radiotherapy plus CTLA-4 blockade in lung cancer. Overall study: For approximately 19% of patients, objective responses occurred, and around 31% had disease control.

The material sequenced was peripheral blood, taken from a patient treated with radiotherapy plus ipilimumab. This chain uses TRBV2 with TRBJ2-1; a weak D match, TRBD1 (7 bases). The TCR originated in a human donor with non-small cell lung cancer who had a partial response to radiotherapy plus ipilimumab. The CDR3 loop reads CASSERDRVSYNEQFF. CDR3 bases: TGTGCCAGCAGTGAGCGGGACAGAGTCTCCTACAATGAGCAGTTCTTC.